This TCR beta chain was sequenced during a study of cytomegalovirus exposure and HLA in healthy donors. Broader study findings: Earlier results showed most TCR beta V segments being productive about 87% or about 30% of the time.

The CDR3 runs 15 residues. The ends lost 5 bases at V and 0 bases at J; junction bases unmatched: 8. Germline CDR1 SQVTM, CDR2 ANQGSEA. Remarks on this clone: Its antigen remains unidentified.

Vbeta (60) and Jbeta (13) primers were used in the PCR. The assay was immunoSEQ multiplex PCR, and TCRdb's table has in-frame clones only and misses some. The sample data list tens of thousands of clones. The V gene is TRBV29-1, the J gene TRBJ2-3; 7 positions agree with TRBD1. The sequence was obtained from a female donor in good health and CMV-seropositive. Sequenced sample: PBMCs. The CDR3 spells CSVLPGQSSTDTQYF. The CDR3 nucleotides are TGCAGCGTTCTCCCGGGACAGTCTAGCACAGATACGCAGTATTTT.